A selection of T cell receptor beta chains follows, all from one sample in a study of blood T cell repertoires in COVID-19. Here immunoSEQ multiplex PCR was the method, and the copy in TCRdb shows in-frame clones only, minus some. Of about 89,000 clones listed, 88% are singletons. The specimen sequenced was peripheral blood. The receptors were gathered from a man aged 55 to 69 with acute or convalescent COVID-19. Each CDR3 is given with its conserved first and last residue. The D gene is left open where the match is weak.

D,V,J,DNA,CDR3
TRBD2,TRBV2,TRBJ2-3,TGTGCCAGCAGTGTGGGACTAGCTTCAGATACGCAGTATTTT,CASSVGLASDTQYF
-,TRBV3-1/TRBV3-2,TRBJ1-1,TGTGCCAGCAGCCAAGAAGCGTACGGCACTGAAGCTTTCTTT,CASSQEAYGTEAFF
TRBD2,TRBV7-2,TRBJ2-3,TGTGCCAGCAGCTTAGAGACTAGCGGGGGGCAAAGCACAGATACGCAGTATTTT,CASSLETSGGQSTDTQYF
-,TRBV5-1,TRBJ1-1,TGCGCCAGCAGCTTGCGGTCCGATGAGAGTGAAGCTTTCTTT,CASSLRSDESEAFF
-,TRBV27,TRBJ2-5,TGTGCCAGCAGTCCCCTATCGGTAGCGGAGACCCAGTACTTC,CASSPLSVAETQYF
TRBD1,TRBV19,TRBJ2-7,TGTGCCAGTAGTCGCGCCGGGACAGGGTACCCCGAGCAGTACTTC,CASSRAGTGYPEQYF
-,TRBV18,TRBJ1-1,TGTGCCAGCTCACCGGGCGGGATCATGAACACTGAAGCTTTCTTT,CASSPGGIMNTEAFF
-,TRBV18,TRBJ1-5,TGTGCCAGCTCGGGGACAAGTAATCAGCCCCAGCATTTT,CASSGTSNQPQHF
-,TRBV6-5,TRBJ1-1,TGTGCCAGCAGTTTAAGACAGGAACTTGAAGCTTTCTTT,CASSLRQELEAFF
TRBD2,TRBV2,TRBJ2-2,TGTGCCAGCAGAATCAGCGGGGGGGCTGGGGAGCTGTTTTTT,CASRISGGAGELFF
TRBD1,TRBV30,TRBJ1-4,TGTGCCTGGAGCCAACAGGGGGGGAATGAAAAACTGTTTTTT,CAWSQQGGNEKLFF
TRBD1,TRBV5-5,TRBJ1-4,TGTGCCAGCAGCAACACCGGGACAGCAACTAATGAAAAACTGTTTTTT,CASSNTGTATNEKLFF
TRBD2,TRBV7-8,TRBJ2-5,TGTGCCAGCAGCTCTCTAGCGGGAATGGGGACCCAGTACTTC,CASSSLAGMGTQYF
TRBD1,TRBV2,TRBJ1-5,TGTGCCAGCAGTCAGGGACAGACCAATCAGCCCCAGCATTTT,CASSQGQTNQPQHF
TRBD2,TRBV3-1/TRBV3-2,TRBJ2-3,TGTGCCAGCAGCCAACGTAGAGCGGGGACGGGAGATACGCAGTATTTT,CASSQRRAGTGDTQYF
TRBD2,TRBV23-1,TRBJ2-7,TGCGCCAGCAGTCAACCCGGGGCGAGCGGGAAGTACGAGCAGTACTTC,CASSQPGASGKYEQYF
TRBD2,TRBV6-5,TRBJ2-1,TGTGCCAGCGGGACTATCATGGATGAGCAGTTCTTC,CASGTIMDEQFF
-,TRBV5-8,TRBJ2-2,TGTGCCAGCAGTCAAATTAACACCGGGGAGCTGTTTTTT,CASSQINTGELFF